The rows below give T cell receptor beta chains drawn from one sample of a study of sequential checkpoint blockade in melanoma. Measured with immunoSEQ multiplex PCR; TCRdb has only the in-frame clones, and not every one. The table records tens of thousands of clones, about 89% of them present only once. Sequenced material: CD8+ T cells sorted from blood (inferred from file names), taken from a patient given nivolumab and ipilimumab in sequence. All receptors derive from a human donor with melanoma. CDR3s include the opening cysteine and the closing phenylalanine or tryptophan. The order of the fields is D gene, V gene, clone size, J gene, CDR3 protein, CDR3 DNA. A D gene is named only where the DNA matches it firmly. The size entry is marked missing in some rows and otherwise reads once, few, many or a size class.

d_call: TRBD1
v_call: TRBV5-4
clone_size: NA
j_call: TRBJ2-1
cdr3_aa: CASSFGTVQFF
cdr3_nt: TGTGCCAGCAGCTTCGGGACAGTCCAGTTCTTC

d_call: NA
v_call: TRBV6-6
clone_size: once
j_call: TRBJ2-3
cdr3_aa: CASSYTQSDTQYF
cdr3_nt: TGTGCCAGCAGTTACACCCAGTCAGATACGCAGTATTTT

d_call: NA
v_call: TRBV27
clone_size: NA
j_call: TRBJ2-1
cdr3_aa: CASSLSGRGPSSEQFF
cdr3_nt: TGTGCCAGCAGTTTATCCGGCAGGGGCCCATCTAGTGAGCAGTTCTTC

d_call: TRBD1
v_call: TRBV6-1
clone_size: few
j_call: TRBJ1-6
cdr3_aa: CATQGLGNSPLHF
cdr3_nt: TGTGCCACACAGGGGTTGGGGAATTCACCCCTCCACTTT

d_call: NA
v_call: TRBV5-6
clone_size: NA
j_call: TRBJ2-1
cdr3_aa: CASSYPTYNEQFF
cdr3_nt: TGTGCCAGCAGCTACCCGACATACAATGAGCAGTTCTTC

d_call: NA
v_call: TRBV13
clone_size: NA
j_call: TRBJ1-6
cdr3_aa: CASTLGQGTIGNSPLHF
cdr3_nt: TGTGCCAGCACCCTGGGCCAGGGCACTATCGGGAATTCACCCCTCCACTTT

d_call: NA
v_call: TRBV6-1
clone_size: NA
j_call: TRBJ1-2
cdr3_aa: CASSGTARGRYTF
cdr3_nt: TGTGCCAGCAGTGGGACAGCCCGGGGACGATACACCTTC

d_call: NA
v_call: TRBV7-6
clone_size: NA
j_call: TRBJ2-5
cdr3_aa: CASSLFDRETQYF
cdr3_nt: TGTGCCAGCAGCTTATTCGACAGAGAGACCCAGTACTTC

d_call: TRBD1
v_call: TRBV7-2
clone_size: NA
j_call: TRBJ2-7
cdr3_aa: CASSLTTTGTENYEQYF
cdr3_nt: TGTGCCAGCAGCTTAACTACCACCGGGACAGAAAACTACGAGCAGTACTTC

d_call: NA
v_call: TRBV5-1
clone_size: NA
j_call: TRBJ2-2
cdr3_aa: CASSPGAGELFF
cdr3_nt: TGCGCCAGCTCTCCGGGGGCCGGGGAGCTGTTTTTT

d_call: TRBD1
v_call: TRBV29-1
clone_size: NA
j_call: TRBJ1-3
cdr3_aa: CSVEATGENTIYF
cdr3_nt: TGCAGCGTTGAGGCGACAGGGGAAAACACCATATATTTT

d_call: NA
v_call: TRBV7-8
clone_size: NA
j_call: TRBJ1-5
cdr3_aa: CASSGGRGASNQPQHF
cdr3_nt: TGTGCCAGCAGCGGGGGGAGAGGGGCTAGCAATCAGCCCCAGCATTTT

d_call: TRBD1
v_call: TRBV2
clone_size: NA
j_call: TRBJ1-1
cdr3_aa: CASSRTGGTEGAFF
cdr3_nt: TGTGCCAGCAGTAGGACAGGGGGAACGGAGGGGGCTTTCTTT

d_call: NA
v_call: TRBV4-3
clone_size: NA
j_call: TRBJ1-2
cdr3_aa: CASSHVRQATVYGYTF
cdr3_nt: TGCGCCAGCAGCCACGTCCGGCAGGCGACGGTCTATGGCTACACCTTC

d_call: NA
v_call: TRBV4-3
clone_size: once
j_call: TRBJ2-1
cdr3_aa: CASRRDSGSIDEQFF
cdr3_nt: TGCGCCAGCAGAAGGGACTCGGGGTCTATCGATGAGCAGTTCTTC

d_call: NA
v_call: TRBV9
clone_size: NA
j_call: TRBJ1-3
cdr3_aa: CASSVGADGNTIYF
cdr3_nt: TGTGCCAGCAGCGTAGGGGCTGATGGAAACACCATATATTTT

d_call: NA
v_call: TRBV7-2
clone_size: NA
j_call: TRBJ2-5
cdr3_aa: CASSLVRVDAGETQYF
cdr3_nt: TGTGCCAGCAGCTTAGTCAGGGTAGACGCTGGAGAGACCCAGTACTTC

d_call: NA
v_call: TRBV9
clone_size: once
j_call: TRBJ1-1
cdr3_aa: CASSVARVDTEAFF
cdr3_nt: TGTGCCAGCAGCGTAGCTCGGGTGGACACTGAAGCTTTCTTT

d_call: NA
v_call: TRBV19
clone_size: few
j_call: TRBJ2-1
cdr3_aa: CASMEGYNEQFF
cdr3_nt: TGTGCCAGTATGGAGGGGTACAATGAGCAGTTCTTC

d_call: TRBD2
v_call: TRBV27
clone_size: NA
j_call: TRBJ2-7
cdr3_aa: CASSPGLAGDEQYF
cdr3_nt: TGTGCCAGCTCTCCAGGACTAGCGGGAGACGAGCAGTACTTC

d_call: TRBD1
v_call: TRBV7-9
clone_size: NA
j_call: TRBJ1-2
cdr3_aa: CASTGGIVPATF
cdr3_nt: TGTGCCAGCACAGGGGGCATCGTACCCGCGACCTTC

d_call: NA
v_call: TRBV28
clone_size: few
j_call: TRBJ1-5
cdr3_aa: CASSPEVRGSNQPQHF
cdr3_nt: TGTGCCAGCAGCCCCGAGGTACGGGGAAGCAATCAGCCCCAGCATTTT

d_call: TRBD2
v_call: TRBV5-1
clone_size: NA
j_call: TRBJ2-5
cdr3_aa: CASSLGLAGEEETQYF
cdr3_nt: TGCGCCAGCAGCTTGGGACTCGCGGGAGAGGAGGAGACCCAGTACTTC